These 27 T cell receptor beta chains share one sample of origin, sequenced in a study of beta chain features in type 1 diabetes (dated by TCRdb to the late 2010s). Study-wide conclusions, independent of this receptor: Type 1 diabetes patients showed a moderate but significant shortening of TCRB CDR3 length in all four CD4+ subsets.

Antigens of these TCRs are unknown. Libraries were constructed by the immunoSEQ multiplex PCR assay. The entire isolated RNA was reverse transcribed using the High Capacity cDNA Reverse Transcription Kit, and thus expressed TCRB transcripts were sequenced. TCRdb's version of the immuneACCESS table is confined to in-frame rearrangements and falls short of the full clone set. An unresolved V gene accounts for under half of the shortfall where checked; the remainder is of unknown origin. The sample has 350,000 to 400,000 clones on record, around 13% of them singletons. The ten largest clones add up to 0.01% of the sample. The sequenced sample consisted of naive CD4+ T cells from blood. The cell subset or site label corresponds to: true naive CD4+ T cells. These receptors were taken from a woman between 18 and 30 years old with type 1 diabetes.

The rearrangement links TRBV5-1 to TRBJ2-5; TRBD2 might be the D (5 bases). Trimming took off 0 bases at V and 2 bases at J, with 11 bases between the two ends. Germline loops: CDR1 SGHRS, CDR2 YFSETQ. CDR3 length: 15 amino acids. The CDR3: CASSLGGGPQETQYF. As DNA, the CDR3 is TGCGCCAGCAGCTTGGGCGGAGGCCCACAAGAGACCCAGTACTTC.

Note on this clone: An end of the junction does not agree with germline; a read error may underlie this. This sequence joins TRBV28 and TRBJ1-1; D is possibly TRBD1 (5 bases). The CDR3 extends over 12 amino acids. The germline CDR1 and CDR2 sequences are MDHEN and SYDVKM. The CDR3 nucleotides read TGTGCCAGCAGCCTCAGATGGGGGGACCCGGAGTTT. Its translation is CASSLRWGDPEF.

This clone was seen a few times. The chain links TRBV28 to TRBJ2-1; 13 bases align to TRBD2. The CDR3 has 14 residues. V lost 5 bases to trimming and J lost 8 bases; unmatched junction nucleotides: 3. CDR1 is MDHEN and CDR2 is SYDVKM in the germline V gene. CDR3 in DNA: TGTGCCAGCAGTCCCGGGACTAGCGGGGATGAGCAGTTCTTC. Protein product: CASSPGTSGDEQFF.

The chain links TRBV6-6 to TRBJ2-7, with TRBD1 identical over 11 bases. Trimming cost V 7 bases and J 5 bases; bases outside gene matches: 4. The length of the CDR3 is 13 residues. CDR1 is MNHNY, CDR2 SVGAGI, per germline (reference sequence). CDR3 amino acids: CASMGQGVHEQYF. CDR3 DNA: TGTGCCAGCATGGGACAGGGGGTACACGAGCAGTACTTC.

This clone was observed a handful of times. This chain uses TRBV7-2 with TRBJ2-1, with D perhaps TRBD2 (6 bases). The CDR3 contains 15 residues. V was clipped by 1 base and J by 8 bases, with 15 bases between them. Germline V gene lookup returns CDR1 SGHTA and CDR2 FQGNSA. For the CDR3, the DNA is TGTGCCAGCAGCTTAGTTTGGGCGAGGGAGGATGAGCAGTTCTTC. Residues: CASSLVWAREDEQFF.

The V and J genes are TRBV6-5 and TRBJ2-5; D is ambiguous. Looked up from germline, CDR1 is MNHEY and CDR2 is SVGAGI. Between the trimmed V and J ends, which lost 5 bases and 5 bases, there was a span of 9 bases. The CDR3 covers 12 residues. DNA of the CDR3: TGTGCCAGCAGTAACGTCGCGGAGACCCAGTACTTC. It translates to CASSNVAETQYF.

This chain links TRBV6-1 with TRBJ2-7, with unresolved D. The CDR3 runs 14 residues. V lost 6 bases and J 2 bases, leaving 14 bases between the germline ends. Germline loops: CDR1 MNHNS, CDR2 SASEGT. This CDR3 is CASRLETQTYEQYF. CDR3 nucleotides: TGTGCCAGCAGGCTAGAGACGCAGACCTACGAGCAGTACTTC.

A few counts support this clone. The chain joins TRBV6-5 to TRBJ1-5; unclear D gene. This CDR3 comprises 13 residues. Trimming cost V 6 bases and J 7 bases, with 13 bases left between them. CDR1 is MNHEY and CDR2 is SVGAGI in the germline V gene. CDR3 DNA sequence: TGTGCCAGCAGGGCCGGGGTTTACCAGCCCCAGCATTTT. It translates to CASRAGVYQPQHF.

The chain is built from TRBV29-1 and TRBJ2-4; TRBD1 is a possible D gene (6 bases). Trimming took off 0 bases at V and 5 bases at J, with 17 bases between the two ends. CDR1 and CDR2 (germline): SQVTM, ANQGSEA. The CDR3 consists of 16 residues. The CDR3: CSVEDPGTGWENIQYF. DNA of the CDR3: TGCAGCGTTGAAGATCCGGGCACAGGGTGGGAAAACATTCAGTACTTC.

This clone was counted only a few times. This rearrangement joins TRBV4-1 to TRBJ2-1; 11 nucleotides agree with TRBD2. This CDR3 is 17 amino acids long. Trimming at V came to 3 bases and at J to 0 bases, leaving 4 bases not matched to a gene. Germline-derived CDR1 and CDR2 are MGHRA and YSYEKL. CDR3 loop: CASSHLGLAASYNEQFF. The DNA for the CDR3 is TGCGCCAGCAGCCACCTGGGACTAGCGGCCTCCTACAATGAGCAGTTCTTC.

The chain carries TRBV27 and TRBJ2-7; 9 nucleotides line up with TRBD2. V gave up 3 bases and J gave up 2 bases; unmatched junction bases: 5. This CDR3 is 15 amino acids long. Germline V gives CDR1 MNHEY, CDR2 SMNVEV (reference sequence). For the CDR3, the DNA is TGTGCCAGCAGTTTGGGTCTAGCGGGAACCTACGAGCAGTACTTC. Protein product: CASSLGLAGTYEQYF.

V usage is TRBV9 and J usage is TRBJ2-3, with D perhaps matching TRBD2 (6 bases). This CDR3 comprises 18 residues. The germline V gene has CDR1 SGDLS and CDR2 YYNGEE. The ends were cut back, 0 bases at V and 3 bases at J, with 20 bases in the middle. CDR3 region: CASSVGVGYLRGTDTQYF. The CDR3 bases are TGTGCCAGCAGCGTAGGTGTGGGGTACTTGCGGGGTACAGATACGCAGTATTTT.

The V gene is TRBV14, the J gene TRBJ2-1, with D perhaps TRBD2 (5 bases). The CDR3 runs 13 residues. V was shortened by 0 bases and J by 9 bases, with 9 bases between the two germline ends. Germline CDR1 SGHDN, CDR2 FVKESK. The chain's CDR3 is CASSQDRSGEQFF. The DNA of the CDR3 is TGTGCCAGCAGCCAAGATAGAAGCGGTGAGCAGTTCTTC.

The chain links TRBV19 to TRBJ2-7; D is possibly TRBD2 (6 bases). The CDR3 has 14 residues. Germline V gives CDR1 LNHDA, CDR2 SQIVND (reference sequence). The V gene lost 4 bases and the J gene lost 0 bases, with 10 bases spanning the gap. CDR3 amino acids: CASSTRGSSYEQYF. As DNA, the CDR3 is TGTGCCAGTAGTACGCGGGGAAGCTCCTACGAGCAGTACTTC.

This clone was detected only a few times. The chain couples TRBV11-2 to TRBJ2-5, with D possibly matching TRBD2 (5 bases). CDR3 size: 14 residues. The V end was cut by 3 bases, the J end by 5 bases, with 13 bases between. Germline CDR1 reads SGHAT; CDR2 reads FQNNGV. The CDR3 loop reads CASSLPERGETQYF. As DNA, the CDR3 is TGTGCCAGCAGCTTGCCCGAAAGAGGGGAGACCCAGTACTTC.

This clone turned up a few times. The rearrangement uses TRBV18 and TRBJ2-6, with D uncertain. CDR1 is KGHSH, CDR2 LQKENI, per germline. Trimming took 6 bases from V and 1 from J, leaving 10 bases between them. This CDR3 is 15 amino acids long. The CDR3 region is CASSPAASGANVLTF. CDR3 coding DNA: TGTGCCAGCTCCCCCGCCGCGTCTGGGGCCAACGTCCTGACTTTC.

This clone showed up just a few times. The CDR3 bases are TGCGCCAGCAGCTTGACTCCTCGCCTAGCGGGGTACAATGAGCAGTTCTTC. It specifies CASSLTPRLAGYNEQFF. The J gene is TRBJ2-1, the V gene TRBV5-1, with 9 bases aligning to TRBD2. CDR1 is SGHRS, CDR2 YFSETQ, per germline. The CDR3 contains 17 residues. V lost 1 base and J lost 4; bases outside the gene matches: 9.

The CDR3 DNA follows: TGTGCCAGCAGTAAGACAGCCCTCTCCTACGAGCAGTACTTC. It is translated as CASSKTALSYEQYF. The chain employs TRBV7-2 and TRBJ2-7; D possibly corresponds to TRBD1 (5 bases). The V end lost 6 bases, the J end lost 0 bases, and 12 bases lay between the germline ends. Germline CDR1 SGHTA, CDR2 FQGNSA. The CDR3 is made up of 14 amino acids.

V and J are TRBV30 and TRBJ1-5; D is possibly TRBD1 (5 bases). Germline V gene sequence: CDR1 GTSNPN, CDR2 SVGIG (reference sequence). The CDR3 consists of 13 residues. Trimming shortened V by 2 bases and J by 4 bases, and 9 bases separated the two germline ends. The CDR3 reads CAWSPGINQPQHF. CDR3 DNA: TGTGCCTGGAGTCCAGGGATTAATCAGCCCCAGCATTTT.

This clone showed up just a few times. This chain connects TRBV7-9 to TRBJ2-6; TRBD2 is a possible D gene (5 bases). The CDR3 totals 17 residues. CDR1 and CDR2 (germline): SEHNR, FQNEAQ (reference sequence). V was shortened by 2 bases and J by 0 bases, with 11 bases between the two germline ends. The CDR3 is CASSLWARDSGANVLTF. The CDR3 coding sequence is TGTGCCAGCAGCTTATGGGCACGGGACTCTGGGGCCAACGTCCTGACTTTC.

This clone was found a few times. The V and J genes are TRBV15 and TRBJ2-7; 12 bases fit TRBD2. CDR3 length equals 16 residues. V shed 3 bases, J shed 4 bases, and the junction held 7 bases outside the gene matches. Germline CDR1 LNHNV, CDR2 YYDKDF (reference sequence). The CDR3 protein is CATSRPGTSGFYEQYF. In nucleotides, the CDR3 is TGTGCCACCAGCAGGCCGGGGACTAGCGGGTTTTACGAGCAGTACTTC.

Only a few counts were recorded for this clone. The J gene is TRBJ1-1, the V gene TRBV5-4; D gene ambiguous. From germline, CDR1 is SGHNT and CDR2 YYREEE (reference sequence). The V end was cut by 4 bases, the J end by 5 bases, with 21 bases between. The CDR3 runs to 16 residues. The CDR3 protein is CASSRESIGVGTEAFF. The DNA for the CDR3 is TGTGCCAGCAGCCGAGAGAGCATCGGGGTTGGGACTGAAGCTTTCTTT. The full variable domain, completed using reference TRBV5-4 and TRBJ1-1, is ETGVTQSPTHLIKTRGQQVTLRCSSQSGHNTVSWYQQALGQGPQFIFQYYREEENGRGNFPPRFSGLQFPNYSSELNVNALELDDSALYLCASSRESIGVGTEAFFGQGTRLTVV.

The chain uses TRBV5-6 and TRBJ1-1, with 8 bases fitting TRBD1. Trimming cost V 0 bases and J 0 bases; bases outside gene matches: 4. The CDR3 has 16 residues. Germline V gene data show CDR1 as SGHDT and CDR2 as YYEEEE. CDR3 bases: TGTGCCAGCAGCTTGGGCGGGACAGGATTGAACACTGAAGCTTTCTTT. Amino acids: CASSLGGTGLNTEAFF.

This clone appeared a few times. This chain joins TRBV4-3 and TRBJ2-7, with D unresolved. The CDR3 has 14 residues. The germline V gene has CDR1 LGHNA and CDR2 YSLEER. V was clipped by 0 bases and J by 1 base, with 7 bases between them. CDR3: CASSQDHISYEQYF. The CDR3 DNA reads as TGCGCCAGCAGCCAAGATCACATATCCTACGAGCAGTACTTC.

V gene TRBV7-2 combines with J gene TRBJ1-4; D is undetermined. V was trimmed by 1 base and J by 0 bases, leaving 6 bases between them. There are 15 residues in the CDR3. Germline CDR1 reads SGHTA; CDR2 reads FQGNSA. CDR3 protein: CASSLDRATNEKLFF. The CDR3 region has the DNA TGTGCCAGCAGCTTAGACCGGGCAACTAATGAAAAACTGTTTTTT.

The V call is TRBV28, the J call TRBJ2-5; the match to TRBD2 covers 11 bases. V lost 2 bases and J lost 5; bases outside the gene matches: 16. This CDR3 is 19 amino acids long. CDR1 is MDHEN and CDR2 is SYDVKM in the germline V gene. The CDR3 loop reads CASSLGASGRRTFGETQYF. CDR3 nucleotides: TGTGCCAGCAGTTTAGGCGCTAGCGGGAGGCGGACTTTCGGGGAGACCCAGTACTTC. Combining the CDR3 with reference TRBV28 and TRBJ2-5 gives the whole variable domain DVKVTQSSRYLVKRTGEKVFLECVQDMDHENMFWYRQDPGLGLRLIYFSYDVKMKEKGDIPEGYSVSREKKERFSLILESASTNQTSMYLCASSLGASGRRTFGETQYFGPGTRLLVL.

This chain uses TRBV5-1 with TRBJ2-3; 7 bases match TRBD2. Per the germline V gene, CDR1 is SGHRS and CDR2 is YFSETQ. There are 13 residues in the CDR3. The V gene end was trimmed by 9 bases and the J gene end by 6 bases; junction bases not matched to a gene: 10. The CDR3 reads CATTSALTDTQYF. CDR3 nucleotides: TGCGCCACCACTAGCGCCCTTACGGATACGCAGTATTTT.